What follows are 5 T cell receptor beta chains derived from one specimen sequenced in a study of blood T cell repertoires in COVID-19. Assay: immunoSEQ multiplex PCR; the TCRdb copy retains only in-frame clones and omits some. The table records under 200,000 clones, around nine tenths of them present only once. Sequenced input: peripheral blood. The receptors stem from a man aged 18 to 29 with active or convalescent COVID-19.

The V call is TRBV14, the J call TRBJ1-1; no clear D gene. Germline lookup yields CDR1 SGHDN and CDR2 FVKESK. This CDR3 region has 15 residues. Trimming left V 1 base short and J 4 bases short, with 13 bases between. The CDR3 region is CASSQGFRVLTEAFF. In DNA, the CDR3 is TGTGCCAGCAGCCAAGGATTCCGGGTGCTCACTGAAGCTTTCTTT. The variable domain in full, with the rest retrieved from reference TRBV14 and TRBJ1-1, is EAGVTQFPSHSVIEKGQTVTLRCDPISGHDNLYWYRRVMGKEIKFLLHFVKESKQDESGMPNNRFLAERTGGTYSTLKVQPAELEDSGVYFCASSQGFRVLTEAFFGQGTRLTVV.

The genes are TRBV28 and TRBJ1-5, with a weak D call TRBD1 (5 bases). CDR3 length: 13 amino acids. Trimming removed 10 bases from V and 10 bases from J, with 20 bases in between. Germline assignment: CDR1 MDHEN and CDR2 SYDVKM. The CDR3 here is CANQRTDGGPQHF. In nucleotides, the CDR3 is TGTGCCAACCAGAGGACCGACGGGGGTCCCCAGCATTTT.

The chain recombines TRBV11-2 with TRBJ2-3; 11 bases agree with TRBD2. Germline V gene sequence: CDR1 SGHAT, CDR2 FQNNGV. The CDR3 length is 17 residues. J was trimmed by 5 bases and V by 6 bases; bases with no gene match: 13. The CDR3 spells CASSPPSSGRSLDTQYF. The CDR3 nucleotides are TGTGCCAGCAGTCCACCCTCTAGCGGGAGGTCATTAGATACGCAGTATTTT.

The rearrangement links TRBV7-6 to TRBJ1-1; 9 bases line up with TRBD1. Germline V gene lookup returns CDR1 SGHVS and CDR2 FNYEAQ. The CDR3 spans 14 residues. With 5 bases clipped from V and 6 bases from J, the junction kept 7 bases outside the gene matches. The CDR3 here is CASSPGQGFSEAFF. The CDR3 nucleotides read TGTGCCAGCAGCCCGGGACAGGGTTTTTCTGAAGCTTTCTTT.

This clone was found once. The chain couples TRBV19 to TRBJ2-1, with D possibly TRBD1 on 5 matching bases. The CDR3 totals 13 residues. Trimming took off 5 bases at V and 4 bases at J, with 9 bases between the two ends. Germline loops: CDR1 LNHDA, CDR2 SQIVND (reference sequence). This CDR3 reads CASSGHGYNEQFF. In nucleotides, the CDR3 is TGTGCCAGTAGTGGACACGGATACAATGAGCAGTTCTTC.